A single sample is the source of the 7 T cell receptor beta chains below, sequenced in a study of OX40 agonist ivuxolimab in advanced cancers. The table came from immunoSEQ multiplex PCR; TCRdb's copy has only in-frame clones and leaves some out. Among 55,000 to 90,000 clones, about 91% were seen once, and the ten largest hold approximately 0.92%. The sample in question was CD4+ or CD8+ T cells sorted from blood, obtained in a trial of the OX40 agonist ivuxolimab. The receptors come from an adult with an advanced solid tumor such as melanoma, head and neck, liver or kidney cancer.

V is TRBV2 and J is TRBJ1-1, with TRBD1 matching over 7 bases. With 7 bases clipped from V and 0 bases from J, the junction kept 2 bases outside the gene matches. Germline V gene lookup returns CDR1 SNHLY and CDR2 FYNNEI. This CDR3 has 13 amino acids. DNA of the CDR3: TGTGCCAGCATCCAGGGGGTGAACACTGAAGCTTTCTTT. It is translated as CASIQGVNTEAFF.

This clone was seen once. The CDR3: CASSPLTPNVLTF. The CDR3 nucleotides are TGTGCCAGCTCACCACTTACGCCCAACGTCCTGACTTTC. The V and J genes are TRBV18 and TRBJ2-6; D gene ambiguous. With 1 base removed from V and 8 bases from J, the gap between germline ends came to 6 bases. CDR3 length equals 13 residues. Per the germline V gene, CDR1 is KGHSH and CDR2 is LQKENI.

This chain connects TRBV5-4 to TRBJ1-2, with a possible D match to TRBD1 (5 bases). Germline lookup yields CDR1 SGHNT and CDR2 YYREEE (reference sequence). Trimming took 0 bases from V and 0 from J, leaving 6 bases between them. The CDR3 consists of 14 residues. The CDR3 DNA is TGTGCCAGCAGCTTGGACAGGACTAACTATGGCTACACCTTC. This sequence encodes CASSLDRTNYGYTF.

This clone occurred once. V is TRBV11-2 and J is TRBJ1-2, with 9 bases that match TRBD1. The CDR3 sequence is 15 residues long. V lost 5 bases, J lost 1 base, and 5 bases stayed unmatched. Germline values: CDR1 SGHAT, CDR2 FQNNGV. The CDR3 loop is CASSPQTGGNYGYTF. For the CDR3, the DNA is TGTGCCAGCAGCCCTCAGACAGGGGGTAACTATGGCTACACCTTC.

The chain uses TRBV21-1 and TRBJ2-7. TRBV21-1 is termed a pseudogene. There are 17 residues in the CDR3. CDR3 nucleotide sequence: TGTGCCAGCACTCACGAAAAGATCCTCCCAGAGACCTACGAGCAGTACTTC. The encoded protein is CASTHEKILPETYEQYF.

The chain recombines TRBV4-1 with TRBJ2-1, with a weak D call TRBD2 (5 bases). The V gene lost 0 bases and the J gene lost 0 bases, with 9 bases spanning the gap. The CDR3 is made up of 16 amino acids. Germline V lookup: CDR1 MGHRA, CDR2 YSYEKL. In DNA, the CDR3 is TGCGCCAGCAGCCAAGAACCCGAGGGCTCCTACAATGAGCAGTTCTTC. It codes for CASSQEPEGSYNEQFF.

The chain carries TRBV6-5 and TRBJ1-4, with 9 bases that match TRBD1. The CDR3 is made up of 15 amino acids. Germline assignment: CDR1 MNHEY and CDR2 SVGAGI. V lost 6 bases, J lost 7 bases, and 9 bases stayed unmatched. The CDR3 protein is CASSRTGQGFEKLFF. In nucleotides, the CDR3 is TGTGCCAGCAGCAGAACGGGACAGGGATTTGAAAAACTGTTTTTT.